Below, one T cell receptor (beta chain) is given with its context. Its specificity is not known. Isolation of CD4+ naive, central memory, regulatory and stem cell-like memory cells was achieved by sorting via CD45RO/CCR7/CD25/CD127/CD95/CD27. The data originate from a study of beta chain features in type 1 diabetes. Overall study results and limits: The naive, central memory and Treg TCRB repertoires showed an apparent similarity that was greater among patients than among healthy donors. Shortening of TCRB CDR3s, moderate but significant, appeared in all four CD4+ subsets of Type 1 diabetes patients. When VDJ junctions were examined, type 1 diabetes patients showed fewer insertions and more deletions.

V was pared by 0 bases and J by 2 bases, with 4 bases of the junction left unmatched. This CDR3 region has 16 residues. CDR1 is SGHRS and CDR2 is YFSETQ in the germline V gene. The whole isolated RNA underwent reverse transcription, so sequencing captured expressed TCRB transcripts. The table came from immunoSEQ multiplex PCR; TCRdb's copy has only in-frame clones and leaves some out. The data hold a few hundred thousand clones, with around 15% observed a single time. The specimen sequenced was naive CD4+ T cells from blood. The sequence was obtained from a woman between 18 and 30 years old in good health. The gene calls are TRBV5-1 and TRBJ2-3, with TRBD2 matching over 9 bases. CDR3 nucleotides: TGCGCCAGCAGCTTGGTTCTAGCGGGGTCCACAGATACGCAGTATTTT. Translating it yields CASSLVLAGSTDTQYF.